This T cell receptor (beta chain) was captured in a study of beta chain features in type 1 diabetes. The wider study: Roughly 98 million sorted cells were examined across all samples.

Study observations and caveats: Compared to healthy donors, patients appeared to have naive, central memory and Treg TCRB repertoires that were more alike.

This clone was seen many times. Its cognate antigen is unknown. Germline lookup yields CDR1 SEHNR and CDR2 FQNEAQ (reference sequence). This CDR3 is built from 14 residues. V gave up 5 bases and J gave up 4 bases, with 13 bases separating them. The isolated RNA, all of it, was reverse transcribed, so expressed TCRB transcripts were what got sequenced. Sequenced by immunoSEQ multiplex PCR; TCRdb stores in-frame clones only, minus some. Seen here are fewer than 400,000 clones, roughly 8% observed once, and the top ten hold approximately 0.47%. This clonotype was sampled from a woman aged 18 to 35 in good health. Sequencing was carried out using central memory CD4+ T cells from blood. The chain links TRBV7-9 to TRBJ2-3; TRBD1 might be the D (6 bases). CDR3 coding DNA: TGTGCCAGCAGCCCACAGGGATCGGCAGATACGCAGTATTTT. It is translated as CASSPQGSADTQYF.